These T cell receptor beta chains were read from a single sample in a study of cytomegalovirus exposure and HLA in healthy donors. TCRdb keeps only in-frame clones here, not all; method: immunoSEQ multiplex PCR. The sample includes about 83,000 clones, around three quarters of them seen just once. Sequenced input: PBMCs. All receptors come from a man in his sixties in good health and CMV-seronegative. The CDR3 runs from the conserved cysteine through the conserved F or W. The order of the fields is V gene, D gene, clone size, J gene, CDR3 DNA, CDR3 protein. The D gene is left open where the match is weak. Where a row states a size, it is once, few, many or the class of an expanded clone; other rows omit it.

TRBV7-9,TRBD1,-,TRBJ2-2,TGTGCCAGCAGCTTACTCCGACAGGGGGGCGCACCCGGGGAGCTGTTTTTT,CASSLLRQGGAPGELFF
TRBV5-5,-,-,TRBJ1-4,TGTGCCAGCAGCTTGGCACCGGCAGGAACTAATGAAAAACTGTTTTTT,CASSLAPAGTNEKLFF
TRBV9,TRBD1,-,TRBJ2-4,TGTGCCAGCAGCAGCGGACAGGGATTAGCCAAAAACATTCAGTACTTC,CASSSGQGLAKNIQYF
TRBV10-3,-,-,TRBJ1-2,TGTGCCATATCAGGGTCAGCAGACTATGGCTACACCTTC,CAISGSADYGYTF
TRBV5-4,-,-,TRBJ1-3,TGTGCCAGCAGCTTGGAGTCAGGGGTCTCTGGAAACACCATATATTTT,CASSLESGVSGNTIYF
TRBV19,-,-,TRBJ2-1,TGTGCCAGTAGTATTTCAGTGGGCAGTTGGAATGAGCAGTTCTTC,CASSISVGSWNEQFF
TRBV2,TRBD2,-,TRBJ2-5,TGTGCCAGCAGCACTAGCGGCCCGACCCAGTACTTC,CASSTSGPTQYF
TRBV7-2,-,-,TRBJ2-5,TGTGCCAGCAGCTTACCGTACCAAGAGACCCAGTACTTC,CASSLPYQETQYF
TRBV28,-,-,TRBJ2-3,TGTGCCAGCAGTTCCTCGCGAGTCGCAGATACGCAGTATTTT,CASSSSRVADTQYF
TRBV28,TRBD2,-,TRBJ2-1,TGTGCCAGCAGTTTTACTAGCGGGAGGCCCTTAAGCTCCTACAATGAGCAGTTCTTC,CASSFTSGRPLSSYNEQFF
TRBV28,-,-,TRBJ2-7,TGTGCCAGCGGGTTTGACAGGAACTACGAGCAGTACTTC,CASGFDRNYEQYF
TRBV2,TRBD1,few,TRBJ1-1,TGTGCCAGCAGGGGTGACAGGGCAAACACTGAAGCTTTCTTT,CASRGDRANTEAFF
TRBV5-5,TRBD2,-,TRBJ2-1,TGTGCCAGCAGCGGGGGACTAGCGGGTAGCTCACTGAAGCAGTTCTTC,CASSGGLAGSSLKQFF
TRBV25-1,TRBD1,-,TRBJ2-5,TGTGCCAGCAGTTCTTCCTCGGACAGGGGGGAGACCCAGTACTTC,CASSSSSDRGETQYF
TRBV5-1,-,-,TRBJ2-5,TGCGCCAGCAGCTTGGGGCGGACAGAAGAGACCCAGTACTTC,CASSLGRTEETQYF
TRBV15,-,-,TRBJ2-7,TGTGCCACCAGCAAGTCCCTGTTCGGCGAGCAGTACTTC,CATSKSLFGEQYF
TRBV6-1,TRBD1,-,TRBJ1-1,TGTGCCAGCAGTAAACAGGGGGGGACTGAAGCTTTCTTT,CASSKQGGTEAFF
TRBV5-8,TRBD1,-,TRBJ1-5,TGTGCCAGCAGCCCGACAGGGGTGGATCAGCCCCAGCATTTT,CASSPTGVDQPQHF
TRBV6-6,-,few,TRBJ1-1,TGTGCCAGCAGCCTAACAGGAGCGAACACTGAAGCTTTCTTT,CASSLTGANTEAFF
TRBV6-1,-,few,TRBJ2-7,TGTGCCAGCAGTGGAGGTAGCTCAAAGAACTACGAGCAGTACTTC,CASSGGSSKNYEQYF
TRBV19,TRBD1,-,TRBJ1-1,TGTGCCAGTAGTGTGGGACAGGGGGGACTCAACACTGAAGCTTTCTTT,CASSVGQGGLNTEAFF
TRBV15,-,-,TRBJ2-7,TGTGCCACCAGCAGAGATGTGGCCACCTACGAGCAGTACTTC,CATSRDVATYEQYF
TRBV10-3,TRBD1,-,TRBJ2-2,TGTGCCATCAGAGAAGGGACAGGGGACACCGGGGAGCTGTTTTTT,CAIREGTGDTGELFF
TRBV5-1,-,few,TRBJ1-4,TGCGCCAGCAGCTGGGAGGGCAGGGGCGGTGAAAAACTGTTTTTT,CASSWEGRGGEKLFF
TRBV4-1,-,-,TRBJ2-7,TGCGCCAGCAGCTCGGGCGAGCGGCGGGTCTACGAGCAGTACTTC,CASSSGERRVYEQYF
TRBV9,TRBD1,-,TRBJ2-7,TGTGCCAGCAGCGTACGTGGGACAGGATCCTCCTACGAGCAGTACTTC,CASSVRGTGSSYEQYF
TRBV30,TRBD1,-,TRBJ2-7,TGTGCCTGGAGTGTACGAAGGGGGCAGGTGGCCTACGAGCAGTACTTC,CAWSVRRGQVAYEQYF
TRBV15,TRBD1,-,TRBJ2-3,TGTGCCACCAGCAGTTCCGGGACAGTAGTTTCTAGCACAGATACGCAGTATTTT,CATSSSGTVVSSTDTQYF
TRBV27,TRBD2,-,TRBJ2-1,TGTGCCAGCAGTTCGTTCCCCGGGAGGGCCTCCGAGGATGAGCAGTTCTTC,CASSSFPGRASEDEQFF
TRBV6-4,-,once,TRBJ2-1,TGTGCCAGCAGTGCCCTCCCCTCCCGGGGCAATGAGCAGTTCTTC,CASSALPSRGNEQFF
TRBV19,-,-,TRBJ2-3,TGTGCCACCAGTATCACCCTGGGGCAGGCCACCACAGATACGCAGTATTTT,CATSITLGQATTDTQYF
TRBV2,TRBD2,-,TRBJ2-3,TGTGCCAGCAGTGGCCTTACTAGCGGGGTTAGCACAGATACGCAGTATTTT,CASSGLTSGVSTDTQYF
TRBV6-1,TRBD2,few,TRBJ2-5,TGTGCCAGCAGTGTAAGTCTAGCGGGAGAGACCCAGTACTTC,CASSVSLAGETQYF
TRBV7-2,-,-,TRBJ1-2,TGTGCCAGCAGCTTATGGGGCGACAGCGTTCGTGACTATGGCTACACCTTC,CASSLWGDSVRDYGYTF
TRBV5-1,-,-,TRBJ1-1,TGCGCCAGCAGCAAGGGGGGGCAGAACACTGAAGCTTTCTTT,CASSKGGQNTEAFF
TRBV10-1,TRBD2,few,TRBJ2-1,TGCGCCAGCAGTGATTCGACTAGCGGACGGGGGGAGCAGTTCTTC,CASSDSTSGRGEQFF
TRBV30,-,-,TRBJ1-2,TGTGCCTGGAGGGACAGTTTAGGGGTCTATGGCTACACCTTC,CAWRDSLGVYGYTF
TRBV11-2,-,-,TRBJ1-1,TGTGCCAGCAGCCTAATGTCGACTGGGAACACTGAAGCTTTCTTT,CASSLMSTGNTEAFF
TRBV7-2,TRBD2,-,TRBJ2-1,TGTGCCAGCAGCTTAGTCGGGGGGTACAATGAGCAGTTCTTC,CASSLVGGYNEQFF
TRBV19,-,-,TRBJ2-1,TGTGCCACTCTGACGGACTCTCATCAGTTCTTC,CATLTDSHQFF
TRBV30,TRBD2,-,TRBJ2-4,TGTGCCTGGAGTCGCCTAGCGGGGGGGGACATTCAGTACTTC,CAWSRLAGGDIQYF
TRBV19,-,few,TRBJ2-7,TGTGCCAGTAGCCTGGGACTGTACTACGAGCAGTACTTC,CASSLGLYYEQYF
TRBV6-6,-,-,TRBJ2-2,TGTGCCAGCACGAGGGATGCCGGACGGACCGGGGAGCTGTTTTTT,CASTRDAGRTGELFF
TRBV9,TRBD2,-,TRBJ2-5,TGTGCCAGCAGTCCGGGAGGTCACAGGGAGACCCAGTACTTC,CASSPGGHRETQYF
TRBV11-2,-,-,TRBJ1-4,TGTGCCAGCAGCCCCACGATTCTAGGTGAAAAACTGTTTTTT,CASSPTILGEKLFF
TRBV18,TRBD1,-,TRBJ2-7,TGTGCCAGCTCACCACCAGGTCAGGGGGCCTACGAGCAGTACTTC,CASSPPGQGAYEQYF
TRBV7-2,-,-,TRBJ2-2,TGTGCCAGCAGCCACCCTGAGGTGACGGGAGACAACACCGGGGAGCTGTTTTTT,CASSHPEVTGDNTGELFF
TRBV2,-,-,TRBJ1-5,TGTGCCAGCAGAACAGACCTCAATCAGCCCCAGCATTTT,CASRTDLNQPQHF
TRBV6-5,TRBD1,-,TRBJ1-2,TGTGCCAGCAAGAGACAGGGGACTTATGGCTACACCTTC,CASKRQGTYGYTF
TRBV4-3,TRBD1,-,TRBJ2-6,TGCGCCAGCAGCCAGATGACAGGGTATTCTGGGGCCAACGTCCTGACTTTC,CASSQMTGYSGANVLTF
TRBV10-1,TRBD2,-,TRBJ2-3,TGCGCCAGCAGTGAAGTGACTAGCGGGGGGACAGATACGCAGTATTTT,CASSEVTSGGTDTQYF
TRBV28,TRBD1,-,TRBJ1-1,TGTGCCAGCAGTTTGGGACAGGTGAACACTGAAGCTTTCTTT,CASSLGQVNTEAFF
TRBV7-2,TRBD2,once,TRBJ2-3,TGTGCCAGCAGCTTAGCGCTAAGGCTAGCGGGGGTCACAGATACGCAGTATTTT,CASSLALRLAGVTDTQYF
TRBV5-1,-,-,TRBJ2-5,TGCGCCAGCAGCCGCGGTATCCAAGAGACCCAGTACTTC,CASSRGIQETQYF